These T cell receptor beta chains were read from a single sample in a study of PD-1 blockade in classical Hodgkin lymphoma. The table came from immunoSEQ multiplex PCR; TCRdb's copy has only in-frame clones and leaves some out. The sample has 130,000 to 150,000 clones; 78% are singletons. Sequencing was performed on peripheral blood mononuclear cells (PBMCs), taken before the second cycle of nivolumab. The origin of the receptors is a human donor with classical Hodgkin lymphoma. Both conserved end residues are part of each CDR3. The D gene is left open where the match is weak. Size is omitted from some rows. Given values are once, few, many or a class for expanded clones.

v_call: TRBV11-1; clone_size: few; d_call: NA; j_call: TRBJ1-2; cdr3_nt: TGTGCCAGCAGTCTTGGGACATTCCAGGGAGGCTACACCTTC; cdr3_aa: CASSLGTFQGGYTF
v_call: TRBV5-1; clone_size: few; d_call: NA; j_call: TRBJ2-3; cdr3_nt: TGCGCCAGCAGCCCACCCCTAGCCGCTAGCACAGATACGCAGTATTTT; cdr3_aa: CASSPPLAASTDTQYF
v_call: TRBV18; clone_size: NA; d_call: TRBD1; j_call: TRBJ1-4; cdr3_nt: TGTGCCAGCTCACAGGGACAGGGTCGTGAAAAACTGTTTTTT; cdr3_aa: CASSQGQGREKLFF
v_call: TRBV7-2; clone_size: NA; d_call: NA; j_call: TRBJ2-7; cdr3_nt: TGTGCCAGCAGCTCCCAAGGCAGTTCGGGAGAGCAGTACTTC; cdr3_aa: CASSSQGSSGEQYF
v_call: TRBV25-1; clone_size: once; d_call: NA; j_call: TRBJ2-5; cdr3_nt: TGTGCCAGCAGTGAAGGGGAAAGGGGTGAGACCCAGTACTTC; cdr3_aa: CASSEGERGETQYF
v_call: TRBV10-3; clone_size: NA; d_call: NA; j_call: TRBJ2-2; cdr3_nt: TGTGCCATCAGTGAGGTGGTCACCGGGGAGCTGTTTTTT; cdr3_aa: CAISEVVTGELFF
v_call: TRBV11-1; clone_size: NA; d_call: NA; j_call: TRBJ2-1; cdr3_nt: TGTGCCAGCAGCCCCCGCCGGGGTCGCTCCTACAATGAGCAGTTCTTC; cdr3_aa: CASSPRRGRSYNEQFF
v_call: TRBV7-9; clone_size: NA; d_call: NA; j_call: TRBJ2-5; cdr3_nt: TGTGCCAGCAGCTTGGGGGCGGGTCAAGAGACCCAGTACTTC; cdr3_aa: CASSLGAGQETQYF
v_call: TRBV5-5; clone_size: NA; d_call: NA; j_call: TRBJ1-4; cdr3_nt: TGTGCCAGCAGCCACTGGGAAACTAATGAAAAACTGTTTTTT; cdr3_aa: CASSHWETNEKLFF
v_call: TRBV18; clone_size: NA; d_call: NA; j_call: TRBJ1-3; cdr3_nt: TGTGCCAGCTCACCCCTTAGAGGTGGGGTCTCTGGAAACACCATATATTTT; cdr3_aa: CASSPLRGGVSGNTIYF
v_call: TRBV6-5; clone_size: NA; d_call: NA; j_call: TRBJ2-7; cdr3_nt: TGTGCCAGCAGGTCCGGCCGTTACGAGCAGTACTTC; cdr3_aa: CASRSGRYEQYF
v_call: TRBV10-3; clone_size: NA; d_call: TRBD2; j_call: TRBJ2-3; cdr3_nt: TGTGCCATCAGTGAGTCGGTCAGTTGGGTTAGACCCGGAACTAGCGGGAGGAACACAGATACGCAGTATTTT; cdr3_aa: CAISESVSWVRPGTSGRNTDTQYF
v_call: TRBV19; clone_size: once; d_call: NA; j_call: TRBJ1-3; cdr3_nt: TGTGCCAGTAGGGTGTCTACAGGCGCCTCTGGAAACACCATATATTTT; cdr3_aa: CASRVSTGASGNTIYF
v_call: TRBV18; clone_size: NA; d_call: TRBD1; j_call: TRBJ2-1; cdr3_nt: TGTGCCAGCTCCGCGGGACAGGGTGTGGAAAATGAGCAGTTCTTC; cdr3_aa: CASSAGQGVENEQFF
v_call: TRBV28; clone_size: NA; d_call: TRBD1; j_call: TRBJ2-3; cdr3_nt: TGTGCCAGCAGCAGACAGGGAAGAAGCACAGATACGCAGTATTTT; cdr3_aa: CASSRQGRSTDTQYF
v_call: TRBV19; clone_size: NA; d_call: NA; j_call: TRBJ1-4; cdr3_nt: TGTGCCAGTAAGGAGCAGGGCGCAACTAATGAAAAACTGTTTTTT; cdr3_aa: CASKEQGATNEKLFF
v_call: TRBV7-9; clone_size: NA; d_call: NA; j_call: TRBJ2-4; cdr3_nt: TGTGCCAGCAGCCCAGGTAACTTC; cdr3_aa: CASSPGNF
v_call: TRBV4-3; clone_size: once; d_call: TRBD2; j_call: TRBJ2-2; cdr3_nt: TGCGCCAGCAGCCAACAGACTAGCGGGTACGGCGGGGAGCTGTTTTTT; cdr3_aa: CASSQQTSGYGGELFF
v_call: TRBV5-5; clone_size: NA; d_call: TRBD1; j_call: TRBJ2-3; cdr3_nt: TGTGCCAGCAGCTTTGGGACAGGGGATACGCAGTATTTT; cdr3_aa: CASSFGTGDTQYF
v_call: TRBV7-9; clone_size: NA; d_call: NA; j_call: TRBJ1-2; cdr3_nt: TGTGCCAGCAGCTTAGATTTGGTGGTGGGCTACACCTTC; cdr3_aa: CASSLDLVVGYTF
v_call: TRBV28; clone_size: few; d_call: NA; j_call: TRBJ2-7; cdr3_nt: TGTGCCAGCCGTCCAGGGGCGGGAATGAGCTACGAGCAGTACTTC; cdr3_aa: CASRPGAGMSYEQYF
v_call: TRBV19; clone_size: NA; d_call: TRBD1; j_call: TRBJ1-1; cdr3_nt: TGTGCCAGTAGTACTCTCGAGGACAGGATCACTGAAGCTTTCTTT; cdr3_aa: CASSTLEDRITEAFF
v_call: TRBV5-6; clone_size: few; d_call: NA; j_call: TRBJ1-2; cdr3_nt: TGTGCCAGCAGCCCCCGGACGGACTCCATAGGCTACACCTTC; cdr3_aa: CASSPRTDSIGYTF
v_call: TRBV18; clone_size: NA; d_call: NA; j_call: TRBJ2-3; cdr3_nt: TGTGCCAGCTCACCCTTCGGTAGGGGCACAGATACGCAGTATTTT; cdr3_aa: CASSPFGRGTDTQYF
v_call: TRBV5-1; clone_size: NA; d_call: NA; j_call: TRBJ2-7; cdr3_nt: TGCGCCAGCAGCATGACCCGCTACGAGCAGTACTTC; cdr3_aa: CASSMTRYEQYF
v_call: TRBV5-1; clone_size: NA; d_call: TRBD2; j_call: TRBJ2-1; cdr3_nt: TGCGCCAGCAGCTTGCTCGCTAGCGGGGGGTCCTACAATGAGCAGTTCTTC; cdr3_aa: CASSLLASGGSYNEQFF
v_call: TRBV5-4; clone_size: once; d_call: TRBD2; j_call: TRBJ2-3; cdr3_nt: TGTGCCAGCAGCCTCGGGACTAGCGGGCCAACAGATACGCAGTATTTT; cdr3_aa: CASSLGTSGPTDTQYF
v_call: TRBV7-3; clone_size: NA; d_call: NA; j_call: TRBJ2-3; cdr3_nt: TGTGCCAGCAGCCCAAGGGGGGGAGGAAAGGGCATAAGGGATACGCAGTATTTT; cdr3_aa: CASSPRGGGKGIRDTQYF
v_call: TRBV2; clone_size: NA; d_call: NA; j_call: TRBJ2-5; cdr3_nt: TGTGCCGGTGAGGGGCACGAGACCCAGTACTTC; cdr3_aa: CAGEGHETQYF
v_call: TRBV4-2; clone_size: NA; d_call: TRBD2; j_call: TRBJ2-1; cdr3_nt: TGTGCCAGCAGCTTGGGACTAGCGGGGGGCAATGAGCAGTTCTTC; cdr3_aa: CASSLGLAGGNEQFF
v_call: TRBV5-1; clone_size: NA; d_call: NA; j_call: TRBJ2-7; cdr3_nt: TGCGCCAGCAGCCTGTGGACAGAAGGCTACGAGCAGTACTTC; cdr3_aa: CASSLWTEGYEQYF
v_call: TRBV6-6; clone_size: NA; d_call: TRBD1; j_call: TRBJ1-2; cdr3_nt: TGTGCCAGCAGCCAGGGGGCGAGAGGCTACACCTTC; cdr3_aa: CASSQGARGYTF
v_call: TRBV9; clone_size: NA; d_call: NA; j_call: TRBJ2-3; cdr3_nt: TGTGCCAGCAGCGTAGATCGAGATACGCAGTATTTT; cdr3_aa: CASSVDRDTQYF
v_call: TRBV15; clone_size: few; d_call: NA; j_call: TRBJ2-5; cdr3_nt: TGTGCCACCAGCAGAGCCGAAGAGACCCAGTACTTC; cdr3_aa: CATSRAEETQYF
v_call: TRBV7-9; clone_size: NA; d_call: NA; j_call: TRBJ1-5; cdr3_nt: TGTGCCAGCAGCTTAGATTATAGCAATCAGCCCCAGCATTTT; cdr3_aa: CASSLDYSNQPQHF
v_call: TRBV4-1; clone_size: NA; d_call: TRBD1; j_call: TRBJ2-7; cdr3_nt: TGCGCCAGCAGCCCGTTGACAGGGCCATACGAGCAGTACTTC; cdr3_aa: CASSPLTGPYEQYF
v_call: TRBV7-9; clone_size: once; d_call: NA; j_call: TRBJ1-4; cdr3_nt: TGTGCCAGCAGCTCCTGGGAGGGGCGGTATGAAAAACTGTTTTTT; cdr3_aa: CASSSWEGRYEKLFF